This T cell receptor (beta chain) was recovered during a study of post-analysis software for immune sequencing data. About the research overall: Disease courses included relapsing-remitting, secondary progressive and progressive-relapsing multiple sclerosis. Study results and caveats: Several TRBV segments occurring more often in patients than controls included TRBV5-6, TRBV5-1 and TRBV20-1. Normalized Chao1 diversity was significantly reduced in patients versus controls.

The CDR3 has 14 amino acids. V lost 4 bases and J lost 2, with 10 bases in between. Germline CDR1 LGHNA, CDR2 YNFKEQ. The authors incorporated unique molecular identifiers into the TCR beta cDNA libraries. TCRdb re-derived calls from the PCR reads in MiXCR, one entry per CDR3 protein. The sample holds about 540,000 distinct CDR3 sequences, around 36% seen once. This clonotype has just a few counts. Its antigen is not identified. Sequencing was done on a sample of blood. The rearrangement uses TRBV4-2 and TRBJ2-3; D ambiguous. The TCR comes from a girl under 18 with multiple sclerosis. The CDR3 bases are TGTGCCAGCAGCCGAAGCACATCCACAGATACGCAGTATTTT. The encoded protein is CASSRSTSTDTQYF.